What follows are 23 T cell receptor beta chains derived from one specimen sequenced in a study of T cell responses to AZD1222 COVID-19 vaccine. Profiled with immunoSEQ multiplex PCR; TCRdb holds only in-frame clones, not every one. The table shows some 79,000 clones, with approximately 85% occurring only once. The sample was peripheral blood, taken 28 days after the second AZD1222 dose. These receptors were taken from an adult who received the AZD1222 COVID-19 vaccine.

The chain links TRBV18 to TRBJ2-1; no firm D call. CDR3 length: 13 amino acids. The germline V gene has CDR1 KGHSH and CDR2 LQKENI. V was pared by 3 bases and J by 6 bases, with 9 bases between. The chain's CDR3 is CASSPSSPNEQFF. The CDR3 DNA is TGTGCCAGCTCACCGAGTAGTCCCAATGAGCAGTTCTTC.

The rearrangement links TRBV7-9 to TRBJ1-1; TRBD1 is a possible D gene (5 bases). The germline V gene encodes CDR1 SEHNR and CDR2 FQNEAQ (reference sequence). Trimming left V 8 bases short and J 2 bases short, with 12 bases between. This CDR3 has 13 amino acids. The CDR3 DNA sequence: TGTGCCAGCGATCAGGGTTATAACACTGAAGCTTTCTTT. As protein: CASDQGYNTEAFF.

CDR3 residues: CASSLTGAGRREQYF. The CDR3 nucleotides are TGTGCCAGCAGCTTAACGGGAGCTGGGCGGCGGGAGCAGTACTTC. J is TRBJ2-7 and V is TRBV7-3; possible D gene TRBD2, 5 bases. The length of the CDR3 is 15 residues. CDR1 and CDR2 from the germline V gene are SGHTA and FQGTGA. V was trimmed by 0 bases and J by 7 bases, leaving 16 bases between them. The whole variable domain, filled in from reference TRBV7-3 and TRBJ2-7, reads GAGVSQTPSNKVTEKGKYVELRCDPISGHTALYWYRQSLGQGPEFLIYFQGTGAADDSGLPNDRFFAVRPEGSVSTLKIQRTERGDSAVYLCASSLTGAGRREQYFGPGTRLTVT.

The chain recombines TRBV2 with TRBJ2-7; D might be TRBD2 (5 bases). CDR1 SNHLY and CDR2 FYNNEI come from the germline V gene. The CDR3 is 15 residues long. V shed 1 base and J shed 5 bases, with 15 bases lying between them. The CDR3 sequence is CASSEGIGVPNEQYF. The CDR3 bases are TGTGCCAGCAGTGAAGGGATCGGGGTCCCAAACGAGCAGTACTTC.

This clone was seen once. This chain connects TRBV2 to TRBJ1-4, with D perhaps TRBD1 (6 bases). The CDR3 has 15 amino acids. The V gene's germline CDR1 is SNHLY and CDR2 FYNNEI. Trimming left V 6 bases short and J 1 base short, with 12 bases between. The CDR3 sequence: CASRKDRLTNEKLFF. CDR3 coding DNA: TGTGCCAGCAGAAAAGACAGGTTAACTAATGAAAAACTGTTTTTT.

Here the CDR3 reads CATSDLTSYGYTF. The CDR3 nucleotides are TGTGCCACCAGTGATTTGACCTCCTATGGCTACACCTTC. The J gene is TRBJ1-2, the V gene TRBV24-1, with D uncertain. The ends were cut back, 0 bases at V and 4 bases at J, with 5 bases in the middle. This CDR3 is 13 amino acids long. The germline V gene encodes CDR1 KGHDR and CDR2 SFDVKD.

The rearrangement joins TRBV4-3 to TRBJ2-6; no firm D call. Deletions cut 4 bases from V and 6 bases from J, with 13 bases between. The CDR3 length is 15 residues. Germline V lookup: CDR1 LGHNA, CDR2 YSLEER. Here the CDR3 reads CASSPNGLSANVLTF. DNA for the CDR3: TGCGCCAGCAGCCCCAACGGATTGTCGGCCAACGTCCTGACTTTC.

The rearrangement links TRBV11-3 to TRBJ2-7; the D gene is possibly TRBD2 (5 bases). V was shortened by 0 bases and J by 1 base, with 7 bases between the two germline ends. The CDR3 covers 14 residues. Germline assignment: CDR1 SGHNT and CDR2 YENEEA. The CDR3, as DNA: TGTGCCAGCAGCTTAGATCCGGGGTCCTACGAGCAGTACTTC. Amino acid sequence: CASSLDPGSYEQYF.

The chain is built from TRBV4-2 and TRBJ1-3; 7 positions agree with TRBD1. Germline V gene sequence: CDR1 LGHNA, CDR2 YNFKEQ. V lost 0 bases to trimming and J lost 0 bases; unmatched junction nucleotides: 14. The CDR3 is made up of 20 amino acids. Here the CDR3 reads CASSQEAQGSFPNSGNTIYF. The CDR3, as DNA: TGTGCCAGCAGCCAAGAGGCACAGGGGTCCTTTCCTAACTCTGGAAACACCATATATTTT.

V usage is TRBV11-3 and J usage is TRBJ2-2; 7 nucleotides match TRBD1. Germline-derived CDR1 and CDR2 are SGHNT and YENEEA. The CDR3 runs 14 residues. Trimming cost V 1 base and J 5 bases; bases outside gene matches: 1. CDR3 DNA sequence: TGTGCCAGCAGCTTAGCCAGGGGGACCGGGGAGCTGTTTTTT. Translating gives CASSLARGTGELFF. The variable domain in full, with the rest retrieved from reference TRBV11-3 and TRBJ2-2, is EAGVVQSPRYKIIEKKQPVAFWCNPISGHNTLYWYLQNLGQGPELLIRYENEEAVDDSQLPKDRFSAERLKGVDSTLKIQPAELGDSAVYLCASSLARGTGELFFGEGSRLTVL.

This rearrangement joins TRBV6-5 to TRBJ2-6; no clear D. The CDR3 contains 16 residues. Deletions cut 0 bases from V and 1 base from J, with 7 bases between. Germline V CDR1 and CDR2: MNHEY, SVGAGI. CDR3 protein: CASSYSFTSGANVLTF. The CDR3 DNA reads TGTGCCAGCAGTTACTCCTTCACATCTGGGGCCAACGTCCTGACTTTC.

This chain joins TRBV7-9 and TRBJ2-1; the match to TRBD2 covers 13 bases. The V gene end was trimmed by 5 bases and the J gene end by 7 bases; junction bases not matched to a gene: 11. The V gene's germline CDR1 is SEHNR and CDR2 FQNEAQ (reference sequence). The CDR3 runs to 17 residues. The CDR3 DNA reads TGTGCCAGCAGCCCGGCGGGACTAGCGGGGCGCGGGAATGAGCAGTTCTTC. It is translated as CASSPAGLAGRGNEQFF.

CDR3 residues: CASSSLASPLHF. CDR3 bases: TGTGCCAGCAGTTCCCTGGCATCACCCCTCCACTTT. V usage is TRBV6-5 and J usage is TRBJ1-6; D is uncertain. CDR1 and CDR2 (germline): MNHEY, SVGAGI. This CDR3 has 12 residues. Trimming stripped 4 bases from V and 10 bases from J, with 8 bases between.

The chain combines TRBV7-3 with TRBJ2-3, with D possibly TRBD2 on 6 matching bases. The CDR3 contains 13 residues. The V end was cut by 0 bases, the J end by 6 bases, with 7 bases between. The germline V gene encodes CDR1 SGHTA and CDR2 FQGTGA. DNA for the CDR3: TGTGCCAGCAGCTTAACGGCGGGGGATACGCAGTATTTT. Protein sequence: CASSLTAGDTQYF.

The V and J genes are TRBV7-8 and TRBJ2-2, with D possibly being TRBD1 (5 bases). Trimming took 1 base from V and 4 from J, leaving 10 bases between them. The CDR3 is made up of 15 amino acids. Germline CDR1 and CDR2: SGHVS and FQNEAQ. DNA for the CDR3: TGTGCCAGCAGCTTAGTAGGGGTTGGCACCGGGGAGCTGTTTTTT. It encodes CASSLVGVGTGELFF.

This chain uses TRBV7-6 with TRBJ2-5; 7 bases fit TRBD2. Germline CDR1 SGHVS, CDR2 FNYEAQ. This CDR3 comprises 14 residues. Unmatched junction bases numbered 8, after V lost 5 bases and J lost 5 bases. The CDR3: CASSLGAGLETQYF. CDR3 bases: TGTGCCAGCAGCCTAGGAGCGGGGCTGGAGACCCAGTACTTC.

This CDR3 is CASSQDPGTDYNEQFF. The CDR3 nucleotides read TGCGCCAGCAGCCAAGACCCCGGGACAGATTACAATGAGCAGTTCTTC. This chain joins TRBV4-3 and TRBJ2-1; 7 bases line up with TRBD1. Germline V lookup: CDR1 LGHNA, CDR2 YSLEER. The CDR3 runs to 16 residues. V shed 0 bases and J 4 bases; nucleotides not matched to a gene: 6.

The CDR3 loop reads CASSLGVSSYEQYF. CDR3 DNA: TGTGCCAGCAGTTTAGGGGTAAGCTCCTACGAGCAGTACTTC. This chain uses TRBV27 with TRBJ2-7, with no clear D. The ends were cut back, 2 bases at V and 0 bases at J, with 8 bases in the middle. The CDR3 runs 14 residues. Per germline, CDR1 MNHEY and CDR2 SMNVEV (reference sequence).

The chain is built from TRBV4-2 and TRBJ1-2; 7 nucleotides agree with TRBD1. J was trimmed by 7 bases and V by 0 bases; bases with no gene match: 2. This CDR3 spans 13 amino acids. Germline lookup yields CDR1 LGHNA and CDR2 YNFKEQ. CDR3 sequence: CASSQETGVGYTF. The CDR3 coding sequence is TGTGCCAGCAGCCAAGAAACAGGGGTTGGCTACACCTTC.

The chain recombines TRBV5-1 with TRBJ2-1; perhaps TRBD1 as D (5 bases). The germline CDR1 and CDR2 sequences are SGHRS and YFSETQ. The length of the CDR3 is 15 residues. V lost 0 bases and J lost 5, with 12 bases in between. The DNA for the CDR3 is TGCGCCAGCAGCTTGGATGGCAGGGCTAACAATGAGCAGTTCTTC. It encodes CASSLDGRANNEQFF.

The chain couples TRBV9 to TRBJ1-1; tentatively, D is TRBD1 (6 bases). The germline gives CDR1 SGDLS, CDR2 YYNGEE. This CDR3 contains 17 residues. Trimming removed 0 bases at V and 1 base at J, with 16 bases between. CDR3 protein: CASSVAYDRQENTEAFF. DNA for the CDR3: TGTGCCAGCAGCGTAGCCTACGACAGGCAGGAGAACACTGAAGCTTTCTTT.

Written as DNA, the CDR3 is TGCGCCAGCAGCTTAGATTTAGGGGGAAAAAACATTCAGTACTTC. Protein: CASSLDLGGKNIQYF. The V and J genes are TRBV5-1 and TRBJ2-4, with D perhaps matching TRBD1 (6 bases). With 2 bases removed from V and 4 bases from J, the gap between germline ends came to 13 bases. Germline V lookup: CDR1 SGHRS, CDR2 YFSETQ. CDR3 length equals 15 residues.

The chain couples TRBV5-4 to TRBJ1-2; D not resolved. V was clipped by 6 bases and J by 1 base, with 16 bases between them. CDR1 SGHNT and CDR2 YYREEE come from the germline V gene (reference sequence). The length of the CDR3 is 15 residues. The CDR3 protein is CASTLKEWGNYGYTF. The CDR3 region has the DNA TGTGCCAGCACCTTAAAGGAGTGGGGTAACTATGGCTACACCTTC.